The 18 T cell receptor beta chains given below trace back to one sample, sequenced in a study of regulatory T cells in long-lasting Graves disease (dated by TCRdb to the early 2020s). The meaning of the sample's time point label: newly diagnosed GD, antithyroid drugs for less than 3 months. For both TCR sequencing and RNA sequencing, RNA was extracted from PBMCs using TRIzol. The library was prepared using multiplex PCR. The listed sequencing device is Illumina HiSeq 4000. CDR3 regions were amplified by Arm-PCR with iRepertoire HTBI primers to construct TCR beta libraries. TCRdb cleaned the public reads at Q25 with fastp, built clones with MiXCR and kept in-frame beta chains. Entries are consolidated by CDR3 protein sequence, retaining the most common genes and DNA. The sample includes hundreds of thousands of distinct CDR3 sequences, with 15% observed a single time. Around 7.6% of the sample goes to the ten largest clones.

The same sample was also studied in work on T cells in Graves' hyperthyroidism and ophthalmopathy.

The sample here was peripheral blood mononuclear cells (PBMCs), taken at new diagnosis, from a patient treated with antithyroid drugs. Receptors were obtained from a middle-aged woman with Graves disease. Donor details come from another sample of the same person, matched by shared clones.

This clonotype was picked up many times. V and J are TRBV12-3 or TRBV12-4 and TRBJ2-3, with D possibly being TRBD1 or TRBD2 (5 bases each). With 8 bases removed from V and 2 bases from J, the gap between germline ends came to 11 bases. This CDR3 comprises 13 residues. This CDR3 is CASLEGPTDTQYF. The CDR3 DNA reads as TGTGCCAGCTTAGAGGGACCCACAGATACGCAGTATTTT.

This clonotype was counted ten times or more. J is TRBJ2-7 and V is TRBV5-6; D is possibly TRBD1 or TRBD2 (7 bases each). Per germline, CDR1 SGHDT and CDR2 YYEEEE. V was shortened by 4 bases and J by 2 bases, with 16 bases between the two germline ends. There are 15 residues in the CDR3. The CDR3 DNA sequence: TGTGCCAGCAGCCTAACAGGGGCGGGGGCCTACGAGCAGTACTTC. Amino acid sequence: CASSLTGAGAYEQYF. Using reference TRBV5-6 and TRBJ2-7 for the parts outside the CDR3, the full variable domain is DAGVTQSPTHLIKTRGQQVTLRCSPKSGHDTVSWYQQALGQGPQFIFQYYEEEERQRGNFPDRFSGHQFPNYSSELNVNALLLGDSALYLCASSLTGAGAYEQYFGPGTRLTVT.

The rearrangement links TRBV24-1 to TRBJ1-5; TRBD1 might be the D (5 bases). Trimming removed 7 bases from V and 4 bases from J, with 13 bases in between. Germline CDR1 is KGHDR and CDR2 is SFDVKD. The CDR3 has 14 amino acids. CDR3 sequence reads: CATSLGGRNQPQHF. CDR3 nucleotides: TGTGCCACCAGCCTCGGGGGGAGGAATCAGCCCCAGCATTTT.

The chain joins TRBV4-2 to TRBJ2-1; 7 positions agree with TRBD1. The last part of the DNA fits TRBJ2-5 better; the J call may be wrong. The CDR3 is 14 amino acids. Germline V gene sequence: CDR1 LGHNA, CDR2 YNFKEQ. CDR3 DNA sequence: TGTGCCAGCAGCCAGGAAAGGGGGCAGGAGACCCAGTACTTC. Protein: CASSQERGQETQYF.

In this sample, this clonotype is medium-sized. The chain has TRBV2 and TRBJ2-1; D ambiguous. This CDR3 contains 11 residues. Germline CDR1 and CDR2: SNHLY and FYNNEI. Trimming pared 4 bases from V and 9 bases from J, leaving 7 bases between. The CDR3 reads CASSVLVEQFF. In nucleotides, the CDR3 is TGTGCCAGCAGTGTTTTGGTTGAGCAGTTCTTC.

In its sample, this clonotype was seen a few times. J is TRBJ1-1 and V is TRBV11-2; D remains unclear. The CDR3 loop spans 16 amino acids. Germline V lookup: CDR1 SGHAT, CDR2 FQNNGV. Trimming cost V 4 bases and J 6 bases, with 21 bases left between them. The CDR3: CASSSPEYRGIPEAFF. The CDR3 DNA sequence: TGTGCCAGCAGCTCCCCAGAATATCGGGGAATCCCTGAAGCTTTCTTT.

This clonotype was observed at least ten times. The chain employs TRBV7-9 and TRBJ1-6; 11 positions agree with TRBD1. J was trimmed by 9 bases and V by 5 bases; bases with no gene match: 9. This CDR3 contains 16 residues. Germline lookup yields CDR1 SEHNR and CDR2 FQNEAQ (reference sequence). The CDR3 loop reads CASSTGQGAGISPLHF. The CDR3 coding sequence is TGTGCCAGCAGCACAGGACAGGGGGCCGGTATTTCACCCCTCCACTTT.

V gene TRBV4-1 combines with J gene TRBJ2-5; 8 bases map to TRBD2. CDR1 is MGHRA, CDR2 YSYEKL, per germline. Trimming removed 0 bases from V and 4 bases from J; junction bases left unmatched: 16. The CDR3 runs 19 residues. CDR3 bases: TGCGCCAGCAGCCAAGAAGGACCCTGGACTAGCCGTGGGCGAGAGACCCAGTACTTC. Amino acid sequence: CASSQEGPWTSRGRETQYF.

This clonotype was counted at least ten times. V usage is TRBV6-5 and J usage is TRBJ2-7; D uncertain. Trimming removed 0 bases from V and 1 base from J, with 10 bases in between. Germline assignment: CDR1 MNHEY and CDR2 SVGAGI. The CDR3 is 15 residues long. The DNA of the CDR3 is TGTGCCAGCAGTTACTCTGCCCTTTCTTCCTACGAGCAGTACTTC. Encoded protein: CASSYSALSSYEQYF.

This clonotype was found a few times. The genes are TRBV20-1 and TRBJ2-7, with 9 nucleotides matching TRBD1. This CDR3 contains 14 residues. Germline-derived CDR1 and CDR2 are DFQATT and SNEGSKA (reference sequence). J lost 2 bases, V lost 6 bases, and 8 bases had no gene match. The CDR3, as DNA: TGCAGTGCCAGCTCCGGGACAGGGCCCTACGAGCAGTACTTC. Translation: CSASSGTGPYEQYF.

The table lists this clonotype with a few counts. The chain links TRBV11-2 to TRBJ2-5; 7 bases are a match to TRBD1. The CDR3 is 14 amino acids. With 0 bases clipped from V and 5 bases from J, the junction kept 3 bases outside the gene matches. Per germline, CDR1 SGHAT and CDR2 FQNNGV. CDR3 sequence: CASSLETGTETQYF. CDR3 sequence (DNA): TGTGCCAGCAGCTTAGAGACAGGGACGGAGACCCAGTACTTC.

The CDR3 spells CASSRTGGVETQYF. CDR3 DNA: TGTGCCAGCAGCCGGACAGGGGGCGTGGAGACCCAGTACTTC. V is TRBV7-2 and J is TRBJ2-5; TRBD1 matches at 11 bases. The CDR3 is 14 amino acids. The ends lost 5 bases at V and 5 bases at J; junction bases unmatched: 4. Germline-derived CDR1 and CDR2 are SGHTA and FQGNSA.

CDR3 nucleotide sequence: TGTGCCAGCAGTTACTCGTTCGCCGGAGGGAACACTGAAGCTTTCTTT. As protein: CASSYSFAGGNTEAFF. The chain joins TRBV6-6 to TRBJ1-1; no firm D call. Trimming pared 0 bases from V and 1 base from J, leaving 12 bases between. Germline CDR1 and CDR2: MNHNY and SVGAGI (reference sequence). The CDR3 runs 16 residues.

The chain joins TRBV10-2 to TRBJ2-3; D uncertain. Germline CDR1 is WSHSY and CDR2 is SAAADI. CDR3 length equals 11 residues. V was clipped by 4 bases and J by 7 bases, with 6 bases between them. CDR3 loop: CASSVLHTQYF. In DNA form, the CDR3 reads TGCGCCAGCAGTGTACTACATACGCAGTATTTT.

This chain uses TRBV28 with TRBJ2-7; D possibly corresponds to TRBD2 (6 bases). The CDR3 totals 14 residues. The germline V and J ends were trimmed by 10 bases and 0 bases, with 16 bases remaining between them. CDR1 MDHEN and CDR2 SYDVKM come from the germline V gene. DNA for the CDR3: TGTGCCACCTCCGGCGGGGACTCCTCCTACGAGCAGTACTTC. As protein: CATSGGDSSYEQYF.

This clonotype was counted only a few times. The chain employs TRBV4-1 and TRBJ2-7, with 10 bases identical to TRBD2. The ends lost 1 base at V and 4 bases at J; junction bases unmatched: 7. The CDR3 loop spans 16 amino acids. The germline CDR1 and CDR2 sequences are MGHRA and YSYEKL. The CDR3 is CASSQAPGLAMYEQYF. DNA for the CDR3: TGCGCCAGCAGCCAAGCTCCGGGACTAGCGATGTACGAGCAGTACTTC.

This clonotype has a count of ten or more. In DNA, the CDR3 is TGTGCCAGCAGCTTAAGTCTCCTTGGCAGGGTCTCTTCAAGCGAGCAGTACTTC. Its translation is CASSLSLLGRVSSSEQYF. The V gene is TRBV11-3, the J gene TRBJ2-7; possibly TRBD1 for D (5 bases). This CDR3 is built from 18 residues. Trimming took 2 bases from V and 6 from J, leaving 26 bases between them. Germline V CDR1 and CDR2: SGHNT, YENEEA.

This clonotype has ten or more counts. This chain links TRBV6-1 with TRBJ2-7; D is uncertain. Germline V gene sequence: CDR1 MNHNS, CDR2 SASEGT. This CDR3 spans 12 amino acids. Trimming pared 10 bases from V and 4 bases from J, leaving 14 bases between. CDR3 region: CATRPTPYEQYF. The CDR3 DNA sequence: TGTGCCACCCGACCAACTCCATACGAGCAGTACTTC.